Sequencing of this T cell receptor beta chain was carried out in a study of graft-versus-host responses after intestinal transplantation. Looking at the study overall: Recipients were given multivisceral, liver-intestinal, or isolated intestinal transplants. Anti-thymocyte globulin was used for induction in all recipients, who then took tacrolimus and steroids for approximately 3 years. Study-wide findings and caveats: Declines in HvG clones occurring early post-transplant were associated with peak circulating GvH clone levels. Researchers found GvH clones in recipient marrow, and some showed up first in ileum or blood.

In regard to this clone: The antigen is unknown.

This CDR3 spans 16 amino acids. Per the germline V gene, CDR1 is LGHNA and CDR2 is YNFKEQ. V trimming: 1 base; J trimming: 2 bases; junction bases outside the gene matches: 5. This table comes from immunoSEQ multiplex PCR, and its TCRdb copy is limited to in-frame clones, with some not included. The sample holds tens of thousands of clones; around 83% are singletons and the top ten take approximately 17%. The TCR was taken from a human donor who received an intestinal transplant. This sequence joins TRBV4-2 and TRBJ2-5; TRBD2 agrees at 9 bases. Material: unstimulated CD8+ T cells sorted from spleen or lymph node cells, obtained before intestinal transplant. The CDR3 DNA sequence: TGTGCCAGCAGCCAAGGACTAGCGGACAAACAAGAGACCCAGTACTTC. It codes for CASSQGLADKQETQYF.